A single sample gave rise to the 14 T cell receptor beta chains below, sequenced in a study of blood T cell repertoires in COVID-19. Assay used: immunoSEQ multiplex PCR; TCRdb lists only in-frame clones, some missing. The sample lists roughly 200,000 clones, more than 80% occurring once. The specimen was PBMCs or T cells enriched from blood (not recorded which). The receptor source for this set is a middle-aged man who had recovered from COVID-19.

The CDR3 spells CASTTGTGMYTEAFF. The DNA of the CDR3 is TGTGCCAGCACGACTGGCACAGGTATGTACACTGAAGCTTTCTTT. This sequence joins TRBV3-1 (or the pseudogene TRBV3-2) and TRBJ1-1; TRBD1 might be the D (5 bases). Trimming removed 7 bases from V and 3 bases from J, with 18 bases in between. CDR1 and CDR2 from the germline V gene are LGHDT and YNNKEL (reference sequence). CDR3 size: 15 residues.

The rearrangement joins TRBV20-1 to TRBJ1-2; D is ambiguous. Germline lookup yields CDR1 DFQATT and CDR2 SNEGSKA (reference sequence). V was shortened by 3 bases and J by 8 bases, with 16 bases between the two germline ends. The CDR3 consists of 13 residues. The CDR3 DNA reads as TGCAGTGCTAGTTCACCGACCGGGATCGGCTACACCTTC. Its translation: CSASSPTGIGYTF.

The rearrangement joins TRBV7-2 to TRBJ2-5; the D gene is possibly TRBD2 (5 bases). The V end lost 0 bases, the J end lost 2 bases, and 10 bases lay between the germline ends. CDR1 is SGHTA and CDR2 is FQGNSA in the germline V gene. The CDR3 sequence is 15 residues long. The CDR3: CASSLAPSGQETQYF. As DNA, the CDR3 is TGTGCCAGCAGCTTAGCCCCTTCGGGGCAAGAGACCCAGTACTTC. Full variable domain (outside the CDR3, taken from reference TRBV7-2 and TRBJ2-5): GAGVSQSPSNKVTEKGKDVELRCDPISGHTALYWYRQSLGQGLEFLIYFQGNSAPDKSGLPSDRFSAERTGGSVSTLTIQRTQQEDSAVYLCASSLAPSGQETQYFGPGTRLLVL.

The genes are TRBV28 and TRBJ1-3; tentative D call: TRBD1 (5 bases). The length of the CDR3 is 13 residues. Germline V CDR1 and CDR2: MDHEN, SYDVKM. The ends were cut back, 8 bases at V and 4 bases at J, with 12 bases in the middle. CDR3 sequence (DNA): TGTGCCAGCGGCGGGGGGTTAGGAAACACCATATATTTT. Protein sequence: CASGGGLGNTIYF.

The genes are TRBV2 and TRBJ1-1; D ambiguous. The CDR3 sequence is 13 residues long. Trimming took off 10 bases at V and 1 base at J, with 13 bases between the two ends. The V gene's germline CDR1 is SNHLY and CDR2 FYNNEI. DNA for the CDR3: TGTGCCAACCAGTACGCGGGGAACACTGAAGCTTTCTTT. It specifies CANQYAGNTEAFF.

The chain uses TRBV24-1 and TRBJ2-5, with D possibly matching TRBD1 (8 bases). This CDR3 is built from 16 residues. Trimming left V 5 bases short and J 5 bases short, with 20 bases between. Germline CDR1 and CDR2: KGHDR and SFDVKD. The CDR3 here is CATSGRGQVGGETQYF. The CDR3 DNA sequence: TGTGCCACCAGTGGCCGGGGACAGGTCGGGGGGGAGACCCAGTACTTC.

This rearrangement joins TRBV12-3 or TRBV12-4 to TRBJ1-6; D not resolved. This CDR3 has 13 residues. Trimming shortened V by 2 bases and J by 10 bases, and 9 bases separated the two germline ends. The CDR3 loop is CASSLSPPSPLHF. DNA for the CDR3: TGTGCCAGCAGTTTATCCCCCCCGTCACCCCTCCACTTT.

This clone was detected only once. CDR3 residues: CAITEGTSGTGELFF. In DNA, the CDR3 is TGTGCCATCACCGAAGGGACTAGCGGGACCGGGGAGCTGTTTTTT. The chain combines TRBV10-3 with TRBJ2-2; 12 bases line up with TRBD2. Germline CDR1 reads ENHRY; CDR2 reads SYGVKD. The length of the CDR3 is 15 residues. Trimming cost V 7 bases and J 5 bases; bases outside gene matches: 5.

The genes are TRBV5-6 and TRBJ2-7; weak D call: TRBD2 (6 bases). Trimming left V 3 bases short and J 5 bases short, with 18 bases between. The germline gives CDR1 SGHDT, CDR2 YYEEEE. The CDR3 loop spans 15 amino acids. The CDR3 DNA sequence: TGTGCCAGCAGCTCAGGCGGGATATCGCGCCACGAGCAGTACTTC. Protein: CASSSGGISRHEQYF.

The rearrangement uses TRBV14 and TRBJ2-4; D may be TRBD1 (5 bases). Germline V CDR1 and CDR2: SGHDN, FVKESK. The CDR3 consists of 12 residues. This CDR3 is CKGILAKNIQYF. The CDR3 DNA reads TGTAAGGGGATTCTAGCCAAAAACATTCAGTACTTC.

The chain couples TRBV5-1 to TRBJ1-4; D unresolved. Between the trimmed V and J ends, which lost 1 base and 4 bases, there was a span of 11 bases. Germline-derived CDR1 and CDR2 are SGHRS and YFSETQ. This CDR3 spans 15 amino acids. CDR3 nucleotide sequence: TGCGCCAGCAGCTTGTTTGCAGACTATAATGAAAAACTGTTTTTT. Its protein product is CASSLFADYNEKLFF.

J is TRBJ1-1 and V is TRBV25-1; 8 bases are shared with TRBD1. There are 17 residues in the CDR3. The germline V gene has CDR1 MGHDK and CDR2 SYGVNS. V trimming: 1 base; J trimming: 2 bases; junction bases outside the gene matches: 9. The CDR3 here is CASSELAGGESNTEAFF. The DNA for the CDR3 is TGTGCCAGCAGTGAATTGGCAGGGGGCGAAAGTAACACTGAAGCTTTCTTT.

The chain carries TRBV19 and TRBJ1-6, with 8 bases matching TRBD1. V was pared by 3 bases and J by 10 bases, with 11 bases of the junction left unmatched. The CDR3 runs 16 residues. Germline lookup yields CDR1 LNHDA and CDR2 SQIVND (reference sequence). CDR3 coding DNA: TGTGCCAGTAGTATCTACCCCGGGACAGGTGACTCACCCCTCCACTTT. Translation gives CASSIYPGTGDSPLHF.

The chain recombines TRBV5-1 with TRBJ2-5; possible D gene TRBD2, 5 bases. V was pared by 5 bases and J by 5 bases, with 13 bases between. CDR1 and CDR2 (germline): SGHRS, YFSETQ. The CDR3 extends over 13 amino acids. CDR3 sequence (DNA): TGCGCCAGCAGTAAACTGGCTAGCGAGACCCAGTACTTC. Protein: CASSKLASETQYF.